A single count supports the clone carrying this T cell receptor beta chain. Its matching antigen is unknown. Donors each provided 8 to 10 milliliters of peripheral blood. Isolation recovered at least 6.5 million PBMCs from every sample. The data stem from a study of blood T cells in healthy people across ages. The V and J ends lost 1 base and 4 bases respectively, with 9 bases between them. From germline, CDR1 is SNHLY and CDR2 FYNNEI. The CDR3 loop spans 14 amino acids. Together with a sample-barcoded 5' primer, a J-beta primer mix was included in a second PCR lasting about 7 to 11 cycles. Using its own MiXCR run on the 5' RACE reads, TCRdb lists one record per CDR3 protein. The sample gives approximately 940,000 distinct CDR3 sequences, 40% to 60% of which show up once; roughly 12% is in the top ten. Study-wide results and limits: TCR beta diversity correlated strongly with naive T cell percentage. The long-lived group displayed more naive CD4+ cells, plus higher diversity, than the aged donors did.

The specimen was blood. The chain joins TRBV2 to TRBJ2-3; possibly TRBD1 for D (5 bases). The source of this sequence is a man aged 25 to 40 in good health. The CDR3, as DNA: TGTGCCAGCAGTGAAGAGGGGCCTCCAGATACGCAGTATTTT. Its translation is CASSEEGPPDTQYF.